The 17 T cell receptor beta chains listed next were all sequenced from one sample in a study of OX40 agonist ivuxolimab in advanced cancers. Preparation of the library involved the immunoSEQ multiplex PCR assay. Held by TCRdb, this immuneACCESS table contains in-frame sequences only and omits some clones. Under half of the omission traces to an unresolved V gene where checked; the cause of the rest is unknown. This sample is represented by 30,000 to 45,000 clones; about 86% of them were singletons. The top ten constitute 2.4% of the sample. Sample: CD4+ or CD8+ T cells sorted from blood, taken in a trial of the OX40 agonist ivuxolimab. These receptors were obtained from an adult with an advanced solid tumor such as melanoma, head and neck, liver or kidney cancer.

The chain joins TRBV4-1 to TRBJ2-6, with D uncertain. The length of the CDR3 is 16 residues. The V end was cut by 1 base, the J end by 2 bases, with 9 bases between. Germline V CDR1 and CDR2: MGHRA, YSYEKL. The CDR3 nucleotides are TGCGCCAGCAGCCAAGTCGCTGGGGCTGGGGCCAACGTCCTGACTTTC. Its protein is CASSQVAGAGANVLTF.

This chain links TRBV28 with TRBJ1-2; 9 bases are a match to TRBD1. The junction had 29 bases not matched to a gene; V was cut back by 4 bases and J by 5 bases. CDR3 length: 22 residues. Per the germline V gene, CDR1 is MDHEN and CDR2 is SYDVKM. DNA of the CDR3: TGTGCCAGCAGTTCGGAAGTTCGGGGAACCCCGACCGGGACAGGGTCCTATTATGGCTACACCTTC. It yields the protein CASSSEVRGTPTGTGSYYGYTF.

The rearrangement uses TRBV6-1 and TRBJ1-2; 7 bases agree with TRBD1. The CDR3 contains 16 residues. Germline V gives CDR1 MNHNS, CDR2 SASEGT. With 0 bases clipped from V and 4 bases from J, the junction kept 8 bases outside the gene matches. CDR3 sequence: CASSEAADRVAYGYTF. CDR3 DNA sequence: TGTGCCAGCAGTGAAGCGGCAGACAGGGTAGCCTATGGCTACACCTTC.

The rearrangement uses TRBV9 and TRBJ1-3; D is perhaps TRBD1 (6 bases). From germline, CDR1 is SGDLS and CDR2 YYNGEE. Trimming left V 3 bases short and J 0 bases short, with 13 bases between. The CDR3 totals 16 residues. The CDR3 is CASSGTATDSGNTIYF. In DNA form, the CDR3 reads TGTGCCAGCAGCGGGACAGCGACCGACTCTGGAAACACCATATATTTT.

This chain connects TRBV7-2 to TRBJ2-3, with a possible D match to TRBD1 (6 bases). V lost 5 bases, J lost 10 bases, and 19 bases lay in between. Germline V CDR1 and CDR2: SGHTA, FQGNSA. This CDR3 spans 14 amino acids. The CDR3 is CASSALLSEGAQYF. CDR3 DNA: TGTGCCAGCAGCGCCCTCCTTAGCGAGGGGGCGCAGTATTTT.

This chain joins TRBV9 and TRBJ1-3; D not certain. The CDR3 extends over 15 amino acids. Looked up from germline, CDR1 is SGDLS and CDR2 is YYNGEE. The V end was cut by 0 bases, the J end by 2 bases, with 9 bases between. The DNA of the CDR3 is TGTGCCAGCAGCGTAGGTCGGGATCCTGGAAACACCATATATTTT. It is translated as CASSVGRDPGNTIYF.

Regarding this clone: Other DNA sequences in the sample encode the same CDR3. This chain uses TRBV5-1 with TRBJ2-7; 10 positions match TRBD2. Trimming at V came to 1 base and at J to 1 base, leaving 2 bases not matched to a gene. The germline V gene has CDR1 SGHRS and CDR2 YFSETQ. The CDR3 consists of 15 residues. As DNA, the CDR3 is TGCGCCAGCAGCTTGCTAGCGGGGGTTTCCTACGAGCAGTACTTC. Translated: CASSLLAGVSYEQYF.

This chain links TRBV2 with TRBJ2-1; D is undetermined. Deletions cut 3 bases from V and 0 bases from J, with 9 bases between. Germline V gives CDR1 SNHLY, CDR2 FYNNEI. CDR3 length: 15 residues. The CDR3 sequence is CASSEYSSSYNEQFF. CDR3 bases: TGTGCCAGCAGTGAGTACTCTAGCTCCTACAATGAGCAGTTCTTC.

The chain recombines TRBV5-4 with TRBJ2-7; 11 bases align to TRBD1. Trimming at V came to 3 bases and at J to 5 bases, leaving 4 bases not matched to a gene. From germline, CDR1 is SGHNT and CDR2 YYREEE (reference sequence). The CDR3 runs 14 residues. The CDR3 sequence: CASSWDRGGHEQYF. CDR3 nucleotides: TGTGCCAGCAGCTGGGACAGGGGGGGCCACGAGCAGTACTTC.

V is TRBV2 and J is TRBJ1-2, with D uncertain. The CDR3 has 14 residues. Germline V gives CDR1 SNHLY, CDR2 FYNNEI. V lost 5 bases and J 0 bases, leaving 10 bases between the germline ends. The CDR3 protein is CASSPSYTNYGYTF. In DNA, the CDR3 is TGTGCCAGCAGTCCCAGCTACACTAACTATGGCTACACCTTC.

The gene calls are TRBV18 and TRBJ1-4; D is ambiguous. The CDR3 runs 16 residues. The germline gives CDR1 KGHSH, CDR2 LQKENI. V lost 4 bases, J lost 1 base, and 13 bases lay in between. The CDR3 bases are TGTGCCAGCTCACGAAATGAGGGAGGAACTAATGAAAAACTGTTTTTT. This encodes CASSRNEGGTNEKLFF.

This chain uses TRBV19 with TRBJ1-1; a possible D gene is TRBD1 (6 bases). Germline V gene data show CDR1 as LNHDA and CDR2 as SQIVND (reference sequence). This CDR3 has 14 amino acids. V lost 6 bases and J lost 1, with 12 bases in between. This CDR3 is CASRVHRENTEAFF. Here the CDR3 DNA reads TGTGCCAGTAGAGTCCACAGGGAGAACACTGAAGCTTTCTTT.

The chain combines TRBV5-1 with TRBJ2-7; 11 bases map to TRBD1. CDR1 is SGHRS and CDR2 is YFSETQ in the germline V gene. CDR3 length: 15 residues. The V and J ends lost 5 bases and 3 bases, in that order; junction bases with no gene match: 7. CDR3 nucleotides: TGCGCCAGCAGTTTAATTGGGACAGGGGGCTACGAGCAGTACTTC. Its protein product is CASSLIGTGGYEQYF.

The CDR3 DNA reads as TGTGCCAGCAGCCCATGGGCCCCTGGCAACACTGAAGCTTTCTTT. Its translation: CASSPWAPGNTEAFF. The chain employs TRBV7-9 and TRBJ1-1; D is undetermined. The germline V gene encodes CDR1 SEHNR and CDR2 FQNEAQ (reference sequence). The CDR3 is 15 amino acids. V was cut by 5 bases and J by 2 bases, with 15 bases left in between. Drawing the rest from reference TRBV7-9 and TRBJ1-1, the complete variable domain is DTGVSQNPRHKITKRGQNVTFRCDPISEHNRLYWYRQTLGQGPEFLTYFQNEAQLEKSRLLSDRFSAERPKGSFSTLEIQRTEQGDSAMYLCASSPWAPGNTEAFFGQGTRLTVV.

This sequence joins TRBV5-1 and TRBJ2-5; 9 positions agree with TRBD2. The trim removed 4 bases at V and 3 bases at J, leaving 1 base unmatched. There are 13 residues in the CDR3. Germline V CDR1 and CDR2: SGHRS, YFSETQ. CDR3 amino acids: CASSPSGEETQYF. In DNA, the CDR3 is TGCGCCAGCAGCCCTAGCGGGGAAGAGACCCAGTACTTC.

This chain uses TRBV12-5 with TRBJ2-1, with TRBD1 identical over 11 bases. The length of the CDR3 is 14 residues. V lost 1 base, J lost 9 bases, and 2 bases stayed unmatched. Per germline, CDR1 LGHNT and CDR2 FRNRAP. The CDR3 reads CASGLGTGGGEQFF. The DNA for the CDR3 is TGTGCTAGTGGTTTGGGGACAGGGGGCGGTGAGCAGTTCTTC.

The V call is TRBV30, the J call TRBJ1-1; maybe TRBD1 (6 bases). V lost 4 bases, J lost 0 bases, and 21 bases lay in between. The CDR3 spans 17 residues. Germline V gene sequence: CDR1 GTSNPN, CDR2 SVGIG (reference sequence). This chain's CDR3 is CAWTKRGRGPMNTEAFF. CDR3 DNA: TGTGCCTGGACCAAAAGGGGCAGGGGACCCATGAACACTGAAGCTTTCTTT.